What follows are 6 T cell receptor beta chains derived from one specimen sequenced in a study of blood T cell repertoires in COVID-19. Method: immunoSEQ multiplex PCR; TCRdb's copy keeps in-frame clones and lacks some. The data hold 15,000 to 20,000 clones, with 70% to 90% observed a single time. The sample comprised peripheral blood. The receptor set was obtained from a woman of 80 years or more with COVID-19, enrolled during active disease.

The chain joins TRBV5-1 to TRBJ1-2, with TRBD1 matching over 9 bases. This CDR3 spans 14 amino acids. Losses at the gene ends were 0 bases for V and 4 bases for J; bases not matched to a gene: 1. Germline values: CDR1 SGHRS, CDR2 YFSETQ. The chain's CDR3 is CASSLEGQGYGYTF. The CDR3 DNA is TGCGCCAGCAGCTTGGAGGGACAGGGCTATGGCTACACCTTC.

The V and J genes are TRBV28 and TRBJ1-2; TRBD1 aligns across 8 bases. The CDR3 length is 14 residues. Germline V gene lookup returns CDR1 MDHEN and CDR2 SYDVKM. Trimming removed 4 bases from V and 4 bases from J; junction bases left unmatched: 5. Here the CDR3 reads CASSSPTGVYGYTF. In DNA, the CDR3 is TGTGCCAGCAGTTCCCCGACAGGGGTCTATGGCTACACCTTC.

The rearrangement uses TRBV4-1 and TRBJ1-4, with a possible D match to TRBD1 (6 bases). V shed 2 bases and J shed 4 bases, with 11 bases lying between them. The CDR3 extends over 15 amino acids. Germline CDR1 MGHRA, CDR2 YSYEKL. CDR3 region: CASSQRTGRNEKLFF. In DNA, the CDR3 is TGCGCCAGCAGCCAAAGAACAGGGCGTAATGAAAAACTGTTTTTT.

The chain has TRBV23-1 and TRBJ1-1; TRBD1 is a possible D gene (5 bases). TRBV23-1 qualifies as an ORF whose function is uncertain. Trimming pared 0 bases from V and 4 bases from J, leaving 21 bases between. CDR3 length: 18 amino acids. The CDR3 region is CASSQSQSTGRVATEAFF. The CDR3 DNA is TGCGCCAGCAGTCAATCCCAATCTACGGGCAGGGTAGCCACTGAAGCTTTCTTT.

In DNA, the CDR3 is TGCGCCAGCAGCTTGGAGGGGGTGGGCACTGAAGCTTTCTTT. Translation: CASSLEGVGTEAFF. The V call is TRBV5-1, the J call TRBJ1-1, with D possibly being TRBD1 (6 bases). The V and J ends lost 0 bases and 4 bases respectively, with 10 bases between them. The CDR3 has 14 amino acids. The germline V gene encodes CDR1 SGHRS and CDR2 YFSETQ.

The chain uses TRBV28 and TRBJ1-6; no firm D call. The CDR3 runs to 13 residues. The ends were cut back, 9 bases at V and 4 bases at J, with 10 bases in the middle. Germline CDR1 and CDR2: MDHEN and SYDVKM. CDR3 sequence (DNA): TGTGCCAGTTACTCCATATATAATTCACCCCTCCACTTT. This translates into CASYSIYNSPLHF.